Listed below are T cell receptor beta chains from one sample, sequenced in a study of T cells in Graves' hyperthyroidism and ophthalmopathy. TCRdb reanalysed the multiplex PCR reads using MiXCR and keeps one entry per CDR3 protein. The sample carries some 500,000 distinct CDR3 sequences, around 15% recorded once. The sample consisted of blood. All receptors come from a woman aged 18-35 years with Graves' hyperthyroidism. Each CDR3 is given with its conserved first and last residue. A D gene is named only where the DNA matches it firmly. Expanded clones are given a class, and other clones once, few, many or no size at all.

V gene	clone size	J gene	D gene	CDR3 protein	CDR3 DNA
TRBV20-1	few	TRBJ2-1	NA	CSASGKSYNEQFF	TGCAGTGCTAGCGGGAAGTCCTACAATGAGCAGTTCTTC
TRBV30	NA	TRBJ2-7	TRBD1	CAWFDRGRYEQYF	TGTGCCTGGTTTGACAGGGGCAGATACGAGCAGTACTTC
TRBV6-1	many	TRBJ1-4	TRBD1	CASSRDRDRLNEKLFF	TGTGCCAGCAGCCGGGACCGGGACAGACTGAATGAAAAACTGTTTTTT
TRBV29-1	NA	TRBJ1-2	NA	CSAPTGDGYTF	TGCAGCGCCCCCACCGGGGATGGCTACACCTTC
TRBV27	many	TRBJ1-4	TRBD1	CASARQGTNEKLFF	TGTGCCAGCGCCCGACAGGGGACTAATGAAAAACTGTTTTTT
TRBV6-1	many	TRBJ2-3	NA	CASSYANPPDTQYF	TGTGCCAGCAGTTACGCCAACCCCCCAGATACGCAGTATTTT
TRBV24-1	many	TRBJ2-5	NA	CATSASGRAREETQYF	TGTGCCACCAGTGCCTCAGGGCGAGCGCGAGAAGAGACCCAGTACTTC
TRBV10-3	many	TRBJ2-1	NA	CAIMAVDEQFF	TGTGCCATCATGGCCGTGGACGAGCAGTTCTTC
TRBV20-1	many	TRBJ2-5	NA	CSARSPFGRPEETQYF	TGCAGTGCTAGGAGTCCCTTTGGACGGCCGGAAGAGACCCAGTACTTC
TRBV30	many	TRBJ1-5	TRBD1	CASGTGEFQPQHF	TGTGCCTCCGGGACAGGGGAATTCCAGCCCCAGCATTTT
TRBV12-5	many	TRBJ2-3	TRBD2	CASGRDTGTSGRRDTDTQYF	TGTGCTAGTGGTAGGGACACGGGGACTAGCGGGAGAAGGGACACAGATACGCAGTATTTT
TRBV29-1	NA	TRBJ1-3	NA	CSVGGGGPGNTIYF	TGCAGCGTTGGGGGGGGGGGACCTGGAAACACCATATATTTT
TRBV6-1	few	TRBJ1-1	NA	CASSGGGGKGGNTEAFF	TGTGCCAGCAGTGGAGGAGGGGGGAAAGGAGGCAACACTGAAGCTTTCTTT
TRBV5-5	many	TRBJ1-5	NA	CASSLVTNQPQHF	TGTGCCAGCAGCTTGGTGACGAATCAGCCCCAGCATTTT
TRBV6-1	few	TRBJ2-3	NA	CASTIQGEGRDTQYF	TGTGCCAGCACCATACAGGGGGAGGGCCGGGATACGCAGTATTTT
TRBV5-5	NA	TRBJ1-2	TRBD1	CASSLSGTATYGYIF	TGCGCCAGCAGCTTATCGGGGACAGCAACCTATGGCTACATCTTC
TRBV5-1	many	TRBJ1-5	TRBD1	CASSLGDRLGNQPQHF	TGCGCCAGCAGCTTGGGGGACAGACTCGGCAATCAGCCCCAGCATTTT
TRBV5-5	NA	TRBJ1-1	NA	CASSNQGTMNTEAFF	TGTGCCAGCAGCAATCAGGGAACTATGAACACTGAAGCTTTCTTT
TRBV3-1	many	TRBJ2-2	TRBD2	CASRPPGLAITGELFF	TGTGCCAGCAGACCTCCGGGACTAGCGATTACCGGGGAGCTGTTTTTT
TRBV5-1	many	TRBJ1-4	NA	CASSLGSTSGEKLFF	TGCGCCAGCAGCTTGGGCAGCACTTCAGGGGAAAAACTGTTTTTT
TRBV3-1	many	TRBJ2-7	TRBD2	CASSGTSGRAGNPRQQYF	TGTGCCAGCAGTGGTACTAGCGGGAGGGCCGGTAACCCTCGTCAGCAGTACTTC
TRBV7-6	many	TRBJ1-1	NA	CASSSHTDSLNTEAFF	TGTGCCAGCAGCTCTCATACCGACAGTTTGAACACTGAAGCTTTCTTT
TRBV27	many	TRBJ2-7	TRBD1	CASQPLTGQYSYEQYF	TGTGCCAGCCAGCCCTTGACGGGACAGTACTCCTACGAGCAGTACTTC
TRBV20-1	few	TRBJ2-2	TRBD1	CSARARQGQLNTGELFF	TGCAGTGCTAGAGCTCGGCAGGGACAGCTTAACACCGGGGAGCTGTTTTTT
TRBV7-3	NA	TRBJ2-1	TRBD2	CASSPAGGPGGEQFF	TGTGCCAGCAGCCCAGCGGGAGGGCCCGGAGGTGAGCAGTTCTTC
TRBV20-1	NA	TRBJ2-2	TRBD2	CSARTTSGDLNTGELFF	TGCAGTGCCCGTACGACTAGCGGGGATTTAAACACCGGGGAGCTGTTTTTT
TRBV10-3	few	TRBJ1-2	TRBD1	CAIKGENGQGGTGDGYTF	TGTGCCATCAAAGGGGAAAACGGACAGGGGGGGACTGGTGATGGCTACACCTTC